This T cell receptor beta chain was identified during a study of beta chain features in type 1 diabetes. Study at large: The number of sorted cells examined across all samples was some 99,000,000.

Points from the study as a whole: A closer apparent resemblance between naive, central memory and Treg TCRB repertoires was seen in patients than in healthy donors. VDJ junctions from type 1 diabetes patients carried fewer insertions and larger deletions.

The CDR3 spans 11 residues. Per the germline V gene, CDR1 is DFQATT and CDR2 is SNEGSKA (reference sequence). This clone was detected only a few times. Antigen unknown. The junction and the germline gene differ at one end; a read error may be behind it. The sequenced template was cDNA made from the entire isolated RNA. Sequencing was performed with immunoSEQ multiplex PCR; in TCRdb, only in-frame clones are kept and a portion is missing. The sample holds 130,000 or so clones, 9% to 10% seen once. Sample: central memory CD4+ T cells from blood. This chain connects TRBV20-1 to TRBJ1-2; no definite D call. The receptor was derived from a woman in her thirties or forties in good health. The CDR3 reads CSGFGGAWVSF. DNA of the CDR3: TGCAGTGGTTTTGGAGGAGCCTGGGTCTCCTTC.